This TCR beta chain was found in a study of shared clonotypes between healthy human individuals. Overall study context: Three CD4 naive, three CD4 memory, two CD8 naive and one CD8 memory plate were used per donor.

Study-level points and caveats: Non-shared clonotypes had lower generation probabilities than clonotypes shared by all four sorted-subset donors. The small donor group covered limited genetic and exposure diversity.

The CDR3 is made up of 13 amino acids. Naive CD8 cells were CD45RO-negative, positively selected for CCR7, excluding terminally differentiated effector memory CD45RA+ cells. Sequencing used immunoSEQ multiplex PCR; TCRdb keeps in-frame clones, though not all of them. The sample includes 650,000 to 800,000 clones, 90% to 95% of them seen just once. A word on this clone: No antigen is known for it.

This chain uses TRBV21-1 with TRBJ1-1; the table's D gene call, TRBD1, was not cross checked with the DNA. TRBV21-1 corresponds to a pseudogene. The TCR was taken from a young man in good health. Sequenced: naive CD8+ T cells sorted from blood. The CDR3 region has the DNA TGTGCCAGCAGCAAAGCGCACAGGAAAGAAGCTTTCTTT. Protein sequence: CASSKAHRKEAFF.